This T cell receptor (beta chain) emerged from a study of radiation and T cells in renal cell carcinoma. Study as a whole: Nephrectomy followed 15 Gy stereotactic body radiation by 4 weeks. Study-wide findings and caveats: From baseline, blood top tumor clonotypes peaked at 2 weeks post-radiation.

The sample's time point: blood 2 weeks post-SBRT. Documented treatment: 15 Gy SBRT to primary tumor, nephrectomy 4 weeks later. Serial blood draws occurred at baseline and 2 and 4 weeks post-SBRT. The tumor was a clear cell renal cell carcinoma. Clones were read by immunoSEQ multiplex PCR, and TCRdb kept only the in-frame ones, dropping some. Counted here are roughly 130,000 clones, around 89% occurring once; the ten biggest clones make up 5.5% to 6.5%. This clone was observed a handful of times. Its target is unknown. The V end lost 0 bases, the J end lost 7 bases, and 12 bases lay between the germline ends. Germline V lookup: CDR1 LNHNV, CDR2 YYDKDF (reference sequence). The CDR3 extends over 15 amino acids.

The source material was blood, sampled from a patient whose treatment included radiotherapy and nephrectomy. The chain links TRBV15 to TRBJ1-4; D possibly corresponds to TRBD1 (6 bases). The clonotype comes from a woman aged 70-85 years with renal cell carcinoma. The chain's CDR3 is CATSRDRGRGEKLFF. Written as DNA, the CDR3 is TGTGCCACCAGCAGAGACAGGGGCCGGGGTGAAAAACTGTTTTTT.